A selection of T cell receptor beta chains follows, all from one sample in a study of blood T cell repertoires in COVID-19. Produced via immunoSEQ multiplex PCR; TCRdb's table is partial and in-frame only. This table has 250,000 to 350,000 clones, just under 90% appearing once. The sequenced sample was peripheral blood. The receptors derive from a woman between 45 and 65 years old with COVID-19, enrolled during active disease. CDR3s include the opening cysteine and the closing phenylalanine or tryptophan. The D gene is left open where the match is weak. Clone size is given for some rows only: seen once, a few or many times, or a class if the clone is expanded.

.	.	TRBV7-2	13	TRBJ2-1	TGTGCCAGTATGTGGGGCCCAGGTAATGAGCAGTTCTTC	CASMWGPGNEQFF
.	.	TRBV24-1	13	TRBJ2-5	TGTGCCACCAGTGATTTGTGGAGCGGGACCCAGTACTTC	CATSDLWSGTQYF
once	.	TRBV6-1	15	TRBJ1-5	TGTGCCAGCAGTGAAGTTTTGCGGGGGGCGCCGGCTCAGCATTTT	CASSEVLRGAPAQHF
.	.	TRBV7-6	14	TRBJ1-4	TGTGCCAGCAGCTTACGGGGAGTTAATGAAAAACTGTTTTTT	CASSLRGVNEKLFF
.	TRBD1	TRBV29-1	15	TRBJ1-5	TGCAGCGTTGAAGAGGGAACAGGGGGCGATCAGCCCCAGCATTTT	CSVEEGTGGDQPQHF
.	TRBD2	TRBV9	14	TRBJ2-7	TGTGCCAGCAGCACCCAGCGGGAGATCTACGAGCAGTACTTC	CASSTQREIYEQYF
.	TRBD1	TRBV6-5	14	TRBJ2-7	TGTGCCAGCAGACGACAGGGTACCCCCTACGAGCAGTACTTC	CASRRQGTPYEQYF
once	TRBD1	TRBV20-1	15	TRBJ1-1	TGCAGTGCTAGTGTGACAGGGACGATCCGCACTGAAGCTTTCTTT	CSASVTGTIRTEAFF
.	.	TRBV5-1	15	TRBJ2-7	TGCGCCAGCAGCTTTAACTCCCAGGGGCTCTACGAGCAGTACTTC	CASSFNSQGLYEQYF
few	.	TRBV3-1/TRBV3-2	12	TRBJ1-1	TGTGCCGTCCAAGGAGGGAGGACAGAAGCTTTCTTT	CAVQGGRTEAFF
.	.	TRBV7-2	12	TRBJ1-2	TGTGCCAGCAGCTCCCAAGGGAGCGATTACACCTTC	CASSSQGSDYTF
.	.	TRBV19	16	TRBJ2-5	TGTGCCAGTAGCCCCGGGTCGGGAGCCCCGGGAGAGACCCAGTACTTC	CASSPGSGAPGETQYF